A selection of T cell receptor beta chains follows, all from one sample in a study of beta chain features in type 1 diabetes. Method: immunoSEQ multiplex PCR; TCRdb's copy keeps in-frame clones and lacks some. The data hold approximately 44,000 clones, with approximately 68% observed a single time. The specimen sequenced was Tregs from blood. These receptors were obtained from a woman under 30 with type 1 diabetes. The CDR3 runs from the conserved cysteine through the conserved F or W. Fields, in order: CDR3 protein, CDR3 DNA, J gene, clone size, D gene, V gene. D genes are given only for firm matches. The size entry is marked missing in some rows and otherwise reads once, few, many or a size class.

CASSLGVAKNIQYF TGTGCCAGCAGCTTAGGGGTAGCCAAAAACATTCAGTACTTC TRBJ2-4 NA NA TRBV5-6
CASTEKGFLYTGELFF TGTGCCAGCACCGAAAAGGGGTTTCTGTACACCGGGGAGCTGTTTTTT TRBJ2-2 NA NA TRBV28
CASSQGSGTPLTDTQYF TGTGCCAGCAGCCAAGGGTCCGGGACACCGCTCACAGATACGCAGTATTTT TRBJ2-3 NA NA TRBV4-2
CASSQRPGTGNVWQYF TGTGCCAGCAGCCAACGTCCCGGGACAGGGAATGTTTGGCAGTACTTC TRBJ2-7 once TRBD1 TRBV14
CASSSPDRNYGYTF TGTGCCAGCAGTTCTCCAGACAGAAACTATGGCTACACCTTC TRBJ1-2 NA NA TRBV28
CASSQDRRPRPQHF TGCGCCAGCAGCCAAGATCGGCGGCCCCGGCCCCAGCATTTT TRBJ1-5 NA NA TRBV4-1
CASSSWGRTNEKLFF TGCGCCAGCAGCAGCTGGGGGCGAACTAATGAAAAACTGTTTTTT TRBJ1-4 NA NA TRBV5-1
CASRPTGTSGDTQYF TGTGCCAGCAGGCCTACCGGGACTAGCGGTGATACGCAGTATTTT TRBJ2-3 NA TRBD2 TRBV7-3
CASFVPGHDSNQPQHF TGTGCCAGTTTTGTCCCGGGACATGATAGCAATCAGCCCCAGCATTTT TRBJ1-5 NA NA TRBV19
CASSLGTAGAKNIQYF TGTGCCAGCAGCTTAGGGACCGCGGGGGCCAAAAACATTCAGTACTTC TRBJ2-4 NA NA TRBV7-2
CASSFQGGGQPQHF TGTGCCAGCAGCTTCCAAGGGGGGGGTCAGCCCCAGCATTTT TRBJ1-5 NA NA TRBV7-2
CASSETGWENEQFF TGTGCCAGCAGTGAAACAGGGTGGGAGAATGAGCAGTTCTTC TRBJ2-1 NA NA TRBV2
CASSDPGRSSYEQYF TGTGCCAGCAGTGATCCCGGGAGGTCCTCCTACGAGCAGTACTTC TRBJ2-7 medium-sized TRBD2 TRBV6-1
CASTPNGQGAEQFF TGTGCCAGTACTCCAAACGGACAGGGGGCTGAGCAGTTCTTC TRBJ2-1 NA TRBD1 TRBV19
CASSLGDRSSYEQYF TGCGCCAGCAGCTTGGGGGACAGGAGCTCCTACGAGCAGTACTTC TRBJ2-7 NA TRBD1 TRBV5-1
CASSEISSEQFF TGTGCCAGCAGTGAAATCTCTAGTGAGCAGTTCTTC TRBJ2-1 NA NA TRBV2
CASRNAGGTNYGYTF TGTGCCAGCAGAAACGCTGGCGGGACCAACTATGGCTACACCTTC TRBJ1-2 NA NA TRBV6-5
CASSWSTLAKNIQYF TGTGCCAGCAGCTGGTCAACTTTAGCCAAAAACATTCAGTACTTC TRBJ2-4 few NA TRBV7-2
CASSPRTGAGNEQFF TGTGCCAGCTCACCGAGGACAGGCGCGGGCAATGAGCAGTTCTTC TRBJ2-1 NA TRBD1 TRBV18
CASSYPRLKSVENIQYF TGTGCCAGCAGCTACCCGAGACTAAAGTCGGTCGAAAACATTCAGTACTTC TRBJ2-4 NA NA TRBV7-9
CASSETSGRLRYF TGTGCCAGCAGTGAGACTAGCGGGAGGCTGAGGTACTTC TRBJ2-5 NA TRBD2 TRBV28
CASSYFPGQGLYGYTF TGTGCCAGCAGTTACTTCCCCGGACAGGGGCTCTATGGCTACACCTTC TRBJ1-2 once TRBD1 TRBV6-5
CASSGLVGYTEAFF TGCGCCAGCAGCGGACTCGTGGGGTACACTGAAGCTTTCTTT TRBJ1-1 few NA TRBV5-1
CAGSMGLAGGFDEQFF TGTGCCGGTAGTATGGGACTAGCGGGGGGATTCGATGAGCAGTTCTTC TRBJ2-1 NA TRBD2 TRBV19
CASSSPGLASYEQYF TGTGCCAGCAGTTCCCCGGGACTAGCGAGCTACGAGCAGTACTTC TRBJ2-7 NA TRBD2 TRBV28
CASSQLQEETQYF TGCGCCAGCAGCCAGTTACAGGAGGAGACCCAGTACTTC TRBJ2-5 NA NA TRBV4-1
CATYPRESQNSPLHF TGCGCCACCTACCCCCGGGAGAGCCAGAATTCACCCCTCCACTTT TRBJ1-6 few NA TRBV10-2
CASSLAGATGQPQHF TGTGCCAGCAGCTTGGCTGGGGCAACGGGTCAGCCCCAGCATTTT TRBJ1-5 NA NA TRBV5-8
CASSASGETQYF TGTGCCAGCAGCGCCAGCGGGGAGACCCAGTACTTC TRBJ2-5 NA NA TRBV9
CASSLDEARPQHF TGTGCCAGCAGTCTAGATGAGGCTCGGCCCCAGCATTTT TRBJ1-5 once NA TRBV7-2
CASSRGTVSGNTIYF TGTGCCAGCAGCCGGGGGACAGTCTCTGGAAACACCATATATTTT TRBJ1-3 once TRBD1 TRBV7-8
CASSPRYLGQGPITLHF TGTGCCAGCAGCCCACGTTATTTGGGACAGGGCCCTATAACCCTCCACTTT TRBJ1-6 NA TRBD1 TRBV7-9
CAISDTGASNQPQHF TGTGCCATCAGTGATACAGGGGCTAGCAATCAGCCCCAGCATTTT TRBJ1-5 NA TRBD1 TRBV10-3
CASSTGQGGNQPQHF TGTGCCAGTAGTACGGGACAGGGTGGCAATCAGCCCCAGCATTTT TRBJ1-5 NA TRBD1 TRBV19
CSVVIGLAINEQYF TGCAGCGTTGTTATCGGACTAGCGATTAACGAGCAGTACTTC TRBJ2-7 NA TRBD2 TRBV29-1
CASSSGGAWEKLFF TGTGCCAGCAGCTCGGGCGGGGCCTGGGAAAAACTGTTTTTT TRBJ1-4 NA NA TRBV7-9
CATRTGYTDTQYF TGTGCCACCCGGACAGGGTACACAGATACGCAGTATTTT TRBJ2-3 few TRBD1 TRBV10-3
CASSPSGTSGRDTQYF TGTGCCAGCTCACCCTCCGGGACTAGCGGGAGAGATACGCAGTATTTT TRBJ2-3 NA TRBD2 TRBV18
CASSSPRTSVISYNEQFF TGCGCCAGCAGCTCGCCGAGGACTAGCGTTATTTCCTACAATGAGCAGTTCTTC TRBJ2-1 NA TRBD2 TRBV5-1
CASSRGQGQETQYF TGTGCCAGCAGCCGGGGACAGGGCCAAGAGACCCAGTACTTC TRBJ2-5 NA TRBD1 TRBV5-4
CASSQDRGQANYGYTF TGCGCCAGCAGCCAGGACAGGGGCCAAGCTAACTATGGCTACACCTTC TRBJ1-2 NA TRBD1 TRBV4-3
CATNGGFTGELFF TGTGCCACCAACGGGGGATTCACCGGGGAGCTGTTTTTT TRBJ2-2 NA NA TRBV19
CAIWTGGGRAFF TGTGCCATTTGGACTGGTGGAGGAAGGGCTTTCTTT TRBJ1-1 few NA TRBV10-3
CSVNLAGANTGELFF TGCAGCGTGAATCTAGCGGGGGCGAACACCGGGGAGCTGTTTTTT TRBJ2-2 NA TRBD2 TRBV29-1
CASSQGQTQYF TGCGCCAGCAGCCAAGGGCAGACCCAGTACTTC TRBJ2-5 NA NA TRBV4-3
CSVEGQGSGETQYF TGCAGCGTGGAAGGACAGGGCTCGGGCGAGACCCAGTACTTC TRBJ2-5 NA TRBD1 TRBV29-1
CASSSGSSGAQHF TGCGCCAGCAGTTCCGGAAGCTCCGGGGCCCAGCATTTT TRBJ1-5 NA NA TRBV5-1
CASSATGGSYGNTIYF TGTGCCAGCAGTGCCACAGGGGGCAGCTATGGAAACACCATATATTTT TRBJ1-3 few TRBD1 TRBV2
CASSFSGTGGGETQYF TGCGCCAGCAGCTTCTCCGGGACAGGGGGCGGAGAGACCCAGTACTTC TRBJ2-5 NA TRBD1 TRBV5-1
CAWSRQGVNIQYF TGTGCCTGGAGTCGACAGGGTGTAAACATTCAGTACTTC TRBJ2-4 NA TRBD1 TRBV30
CAWRTTGGTQYF TGTGCCTGGAGGACGACAGGGGGGACCCAGTACTTC TRBJ2-5 few TRBD1 TRBV30
CASSRLPGSGLFF TGTGCCAGCAGCCGGCTGCCGGGGAGTGGACTGTTTTTT TRBJ2-2 few NA TRBV7-9
CASSLGASRPEQYF TGCGCCAGCAGCTTGGGAGCAAGTCGTCCCGAGCAGTACTTC TRBJ2-7 NA NA TRBV5-1
CASSTQGYEASYEQYF TGTGCCAGCAGCACGCAGGGGTACGAGGCCTCCTACGAGCAGTACTTC TRBJ2-7 few NA TRBV7-2
CASIPEDYEQYF TGTGCCAGCATTCCGGAGGACTACGAGCAGTACTTC TRBJ2-7 NA NA TRBV7-3
CASSELERGQPQHF TGTGCCAGCAGTGAATTGGAAAGAGGCCAGCCCCAGCATTTT TRBJ1-5 NA NA TRBV25-1